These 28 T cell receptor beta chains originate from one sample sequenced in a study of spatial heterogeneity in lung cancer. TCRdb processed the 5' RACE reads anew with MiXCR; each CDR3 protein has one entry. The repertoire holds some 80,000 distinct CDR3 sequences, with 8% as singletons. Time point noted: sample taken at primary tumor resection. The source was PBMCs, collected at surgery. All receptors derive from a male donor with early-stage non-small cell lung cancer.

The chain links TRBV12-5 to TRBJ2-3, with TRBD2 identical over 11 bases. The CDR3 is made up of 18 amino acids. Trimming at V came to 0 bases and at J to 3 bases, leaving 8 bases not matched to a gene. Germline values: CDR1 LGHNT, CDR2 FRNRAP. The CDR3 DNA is TGTGCTAGTGGTTTGGTATTCCCACTAGCGGGAGCTACAGATACGCAGTATTTT. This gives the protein CASGLVFPLAGATDTQYF.

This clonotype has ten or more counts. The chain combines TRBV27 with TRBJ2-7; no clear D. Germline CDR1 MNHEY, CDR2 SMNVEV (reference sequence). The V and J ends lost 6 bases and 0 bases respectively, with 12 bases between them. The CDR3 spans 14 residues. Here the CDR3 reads CASSPIFASYEQYF. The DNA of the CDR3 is TGTGCCAGCAGCCCCATATTTGCCTCCTACGAGCAGTACTTC.

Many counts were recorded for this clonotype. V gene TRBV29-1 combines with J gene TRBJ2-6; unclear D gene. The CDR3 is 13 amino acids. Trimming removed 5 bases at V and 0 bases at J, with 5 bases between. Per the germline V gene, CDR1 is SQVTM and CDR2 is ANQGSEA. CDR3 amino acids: CSVYISGANVLTF. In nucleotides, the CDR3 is TGCAGCGTTTACATCTCTGGGGCCAACGTCCTGACTTTC.

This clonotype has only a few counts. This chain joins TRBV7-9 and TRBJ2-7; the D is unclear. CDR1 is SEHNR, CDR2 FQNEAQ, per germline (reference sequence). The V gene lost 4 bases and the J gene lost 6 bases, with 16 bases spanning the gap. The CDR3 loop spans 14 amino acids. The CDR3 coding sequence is TGTGCCAGCAGCTCGATGGTCACGCGCCTCGAGCAGTACTTC. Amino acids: CASSSMVTRLEQYF.

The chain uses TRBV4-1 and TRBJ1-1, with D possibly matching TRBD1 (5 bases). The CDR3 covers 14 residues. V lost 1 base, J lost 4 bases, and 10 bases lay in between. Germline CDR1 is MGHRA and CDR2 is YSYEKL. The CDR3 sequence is CASSQAVGVTEAFF. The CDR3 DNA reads TGCGCCAGCAGCCAAGCGGTGGGGGTCACTGAAGCTTTCTTT.

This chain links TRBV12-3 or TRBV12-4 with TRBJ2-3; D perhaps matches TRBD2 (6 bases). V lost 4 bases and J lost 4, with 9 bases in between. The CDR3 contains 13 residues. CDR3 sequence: CASSWTIADTQYF. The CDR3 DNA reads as TGTGCCAGCAGTTGGACTATCGCAGATACGCAGTATTTT.

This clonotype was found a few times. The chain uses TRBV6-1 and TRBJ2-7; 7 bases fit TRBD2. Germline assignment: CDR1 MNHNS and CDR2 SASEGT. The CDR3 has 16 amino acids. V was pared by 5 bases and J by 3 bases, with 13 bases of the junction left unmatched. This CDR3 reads CASSPSRDGGNYEQYF. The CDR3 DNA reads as TGTGCCAGCAGTCCGAGCCGGGACGGGGGGAACTACGAGCAGTACTTC.

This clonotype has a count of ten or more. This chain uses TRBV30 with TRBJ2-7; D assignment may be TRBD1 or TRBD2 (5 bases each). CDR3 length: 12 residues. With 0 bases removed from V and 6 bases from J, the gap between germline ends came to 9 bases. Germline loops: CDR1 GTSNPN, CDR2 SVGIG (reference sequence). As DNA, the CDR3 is TGTGCCTGGAGTGTAAGTGGGACCGAGCAGTACTTC. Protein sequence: CAWSVSGTEQYF.

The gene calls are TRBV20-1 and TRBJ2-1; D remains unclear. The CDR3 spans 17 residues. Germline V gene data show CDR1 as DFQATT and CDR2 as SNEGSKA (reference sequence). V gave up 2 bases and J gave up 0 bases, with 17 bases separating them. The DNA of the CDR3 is TGCAGTGCTAGAACGGCAAGTGAAGGGTACTCCTACAATGAGCAGTTCTTC. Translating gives CSARTASEGYSYNEQFF.

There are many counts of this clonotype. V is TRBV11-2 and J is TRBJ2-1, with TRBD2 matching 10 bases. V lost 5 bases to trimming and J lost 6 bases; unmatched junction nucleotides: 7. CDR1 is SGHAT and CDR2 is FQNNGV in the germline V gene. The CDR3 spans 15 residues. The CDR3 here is CASSASGRGTNEQFF. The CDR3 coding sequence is TGTGCCAGCAGCGCGAGCGGGAGGGGAACCAATGAGCAGTTCTTC.

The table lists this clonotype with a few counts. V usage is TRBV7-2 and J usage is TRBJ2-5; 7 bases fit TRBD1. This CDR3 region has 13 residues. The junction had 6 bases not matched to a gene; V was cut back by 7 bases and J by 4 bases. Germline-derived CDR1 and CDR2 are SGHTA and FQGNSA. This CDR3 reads CASNNDRAETQYF. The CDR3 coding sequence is TGTGCCAGCAACAACGACAGGGCAGAGACCCAGTACTTC.

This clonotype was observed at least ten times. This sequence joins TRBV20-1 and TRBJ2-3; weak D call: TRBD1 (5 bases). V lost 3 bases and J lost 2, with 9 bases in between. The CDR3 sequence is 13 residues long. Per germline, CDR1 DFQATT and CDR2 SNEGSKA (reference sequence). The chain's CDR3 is CSASSGSTDTQYF. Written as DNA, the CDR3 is TGCAGTGCTAGTTCAGGGTCCACAGATACGCAGTATTTT.

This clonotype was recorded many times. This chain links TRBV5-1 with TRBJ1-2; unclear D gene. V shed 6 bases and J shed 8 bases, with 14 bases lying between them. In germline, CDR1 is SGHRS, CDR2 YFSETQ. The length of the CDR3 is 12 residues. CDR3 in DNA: TGCGCCAGCACCGAACCAGGCGGAGGCTACACCTTC. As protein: CASTEPGGGYTF.

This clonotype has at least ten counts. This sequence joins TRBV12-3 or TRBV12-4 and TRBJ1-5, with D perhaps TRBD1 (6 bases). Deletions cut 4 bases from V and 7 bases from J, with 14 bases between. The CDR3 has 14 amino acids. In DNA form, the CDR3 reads TGTGCCAGCAGTTACCGACAGGTTAACCAGCCCCAGCATTTT. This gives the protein CASSYRQVNQPQHF.

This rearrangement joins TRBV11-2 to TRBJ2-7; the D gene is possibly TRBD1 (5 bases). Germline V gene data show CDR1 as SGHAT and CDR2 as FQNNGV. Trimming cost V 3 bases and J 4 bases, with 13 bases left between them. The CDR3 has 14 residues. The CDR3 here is CASSFSQVEYEQYF. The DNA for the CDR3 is TGTGCCAGCAGCTTTTCACAGGTGGAATACGAGCAGTACTTC.

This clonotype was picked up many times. As DNA, the CDR3 is TGTGCCACCAGTGATTTGGGCAGGGCCTACAATGAGCAGTTCTTC. Translating gives CATSDLGRAYNEQFF. The chain uses TRBV24-1 and TRBJ2-1; maybe TRBD1 (5 bases). Germline assignment: CDR1 KGHDR and CDR2 SFDVKD. Trimming removed 0 bases at V and 2 bases at J, with 7 bases between. This CDR3 has 15 amino acids.

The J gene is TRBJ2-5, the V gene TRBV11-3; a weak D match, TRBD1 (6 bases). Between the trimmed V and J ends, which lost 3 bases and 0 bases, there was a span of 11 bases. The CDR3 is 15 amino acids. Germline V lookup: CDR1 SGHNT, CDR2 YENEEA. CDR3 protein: CASSFGGRDQETQYF. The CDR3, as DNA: TGTGCCAGCAGCTTTGGGGGCCGTGACCAAGAGACCCAGTACTTC.

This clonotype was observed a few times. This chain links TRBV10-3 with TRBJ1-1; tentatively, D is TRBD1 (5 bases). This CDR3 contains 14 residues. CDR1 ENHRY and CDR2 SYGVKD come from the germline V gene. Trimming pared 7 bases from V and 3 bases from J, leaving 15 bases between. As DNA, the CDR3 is TGTGCCATCACCTGGGCCATAGGGGACACTGAAGCTTTCTTT. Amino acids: CAITWAIGDTEAFF.

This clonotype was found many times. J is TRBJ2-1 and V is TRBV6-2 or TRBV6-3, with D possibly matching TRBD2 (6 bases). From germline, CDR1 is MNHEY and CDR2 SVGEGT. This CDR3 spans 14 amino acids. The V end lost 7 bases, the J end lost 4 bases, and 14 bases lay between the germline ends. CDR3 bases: TGTGCCAGCACCACCGGCGGGGAGTACAATGAGCAGTTCTTC. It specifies CASTTGGEYNEQFF.

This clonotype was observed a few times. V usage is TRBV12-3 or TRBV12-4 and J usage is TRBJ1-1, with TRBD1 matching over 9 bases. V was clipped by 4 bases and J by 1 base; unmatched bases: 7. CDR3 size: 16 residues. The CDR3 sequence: CASSSRTGASNTEAFF. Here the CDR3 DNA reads TGTGCCAGCAGTTCGCGGACAGGGGCATCGAACACTGAAGCTTTCTTT.

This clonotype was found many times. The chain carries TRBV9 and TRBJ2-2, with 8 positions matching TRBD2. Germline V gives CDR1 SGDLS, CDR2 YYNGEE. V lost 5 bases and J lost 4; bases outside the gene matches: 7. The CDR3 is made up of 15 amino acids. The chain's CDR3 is CASSASGSGTGELFF. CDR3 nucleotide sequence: TGTGCCAGCAGTGCCAGCGGGAGCGGCACCGGGGAGCTGTTTTTT.

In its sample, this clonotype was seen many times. The CDR3 sequence is CASSPPGLAMTNEQFF. The DNA of the CDR3 is TGTGCCAGCAGTCCACCGGGACTAGCGATGACCAATGAGCAGTTCTTC. The rearrangement links TRBV12-3 or TRBV12-4 to TRBJ2-1; 10 bases align to TRBD2. V shed 5 bases and J 6 bases; nucleotides not matched to a gene: 10. The CDR3 extends over 16 amino acids.

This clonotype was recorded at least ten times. The CDR3 DNA is TGTGCCAGCAGTGGGGACAGCTACGAGCAGTACTTC. Protein: CASSGDSYEQYF. This chain links TRBV6-6 with TRBJ2-7; 7 nucleotides match TRBD1. V lost 5 bases, J lost 3 bases, and 1 base stayed unmatched. Per germline, CDR1 MNHNY and CDR2 SVGAGI (reference sequence). The CDR3 is 12 amino acids.

The CDR3 spells CAWTELNYGYTF. CDR3 coding DNA: TGTGCCTGGACAGAACTAAACTATGGCTACACCTTC. V is TRBV30 and J is TRBJ1-2; D not resolved. Germline CDR1 and CDR2: GTSNPN and SVGIG (reference sequence). Trimming removed 4 bases from V and 2 bases from J, with 8 bases in between. This CDR3 is 12 amino acids long.

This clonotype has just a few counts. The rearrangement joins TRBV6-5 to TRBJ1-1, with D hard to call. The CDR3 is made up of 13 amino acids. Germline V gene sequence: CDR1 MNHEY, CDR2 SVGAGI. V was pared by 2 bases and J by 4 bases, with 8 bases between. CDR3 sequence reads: CASSYDLGTEAFF. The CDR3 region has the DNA TGTGCCAGCAGTTACGACCTGGGCACTGAAGCTTTCTTT.

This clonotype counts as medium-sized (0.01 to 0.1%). CDR3 nucleotide sequence: TGCGCCAGCAGCCACAGTCCTACTTCACCCCTCCACTTT. Translation: CASSHSPTSPLHF. The chain employs TRBV4-1 and TRBJ1-6; D gene ambiguous. The V gene lost 3 bases and the J gene lost 9 bases, with 9 bases spanning the gap. This CDR3 spans 13 amino acids. Germline lookup yields CDR1 MGHRA and CDR2 YSYEKL.

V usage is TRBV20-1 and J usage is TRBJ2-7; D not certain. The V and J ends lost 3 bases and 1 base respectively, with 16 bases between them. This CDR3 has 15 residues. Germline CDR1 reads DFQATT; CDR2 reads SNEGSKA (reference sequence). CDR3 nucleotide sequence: TGCAGTGCTAGTCCACAGTCCTCCGGGTCCTACGAGCAGTACTTC. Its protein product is CSASPQSSGSYEQYF.

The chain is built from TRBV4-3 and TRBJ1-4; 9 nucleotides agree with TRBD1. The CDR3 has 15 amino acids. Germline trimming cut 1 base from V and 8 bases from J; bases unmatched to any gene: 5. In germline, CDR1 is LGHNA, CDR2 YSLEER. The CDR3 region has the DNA TGCGCCAGCAGCCAAGTGGACAGGGGAGGCGAAAAACTGTTTTTT. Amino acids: CASSQVDRGGEKLFF.